This passage covers 11 T cell receptor beta chains from one sample sequenced in a study of T cells in Graves' hyperthyroidism and ophthalmopathy. Amplification targeted TCR beta CDR3 regions from RNA transcripts. The HTBI primer set served for first-round RT-PCR of the TCR CDR3. TCRdb re-derived calls from the multiplex PCR reads in MiXCR, one entry per CDR3 protein. Of roughly 700,000 distinct CDR3 sequences detected, roughly 17% appear once; the ten largest clones hold 15% to 18%. Sequencing was performed on blood. The receptor source for this set is a man between 50 and 59 years old with Graves' hyperthyroidism.

This clonotype was counted many times. This rearrangement joins TRBV30 to TRBJ1-3; 9 nucleotides line up with TRBD1. The germline gives CDR1 GTSNPN, CDR2 SVGIG (reference sequence). V lost 1 base, J lost 11 bases, and 12 bases stayed unmatched. CDR3 length equals 15 residues. For the CDR3, the DNA is TGTGCCTGGAGTGCGCCGGGACAGGGCCTAATGCCCATATATTTT. It yields the protein CAWSAPGQGLMPIYF. The full variable domain, completed using reference TRBV30 and TRBJ1-3, is SQTIHQWPATLVQPVGSPLSLECTVEGTSNPNLYWYRQAAGRGLQLLFYSVGIGQISSEVPQNLSASRPQDRQFILSSKKLLLSDSGFYLCAWSAPGQGLMPIYFGEGSWLTVV.

CDR3 nucleotide sequence: TGTGCCAGCAGTTATACGCCGGGACATAAGAACACTGAAGCTTTCTTT. Translated: CASSYTPGHKNTEAFF. This chain links TRBV6-5 with TRBJ1-1; tentatively, D is TRBD1 (6 bases). Germline V CDR1 and CDR2: MNHEY, SVGAGI. The CDR3 spans 16 residues. The germline V and J ends were trimmed by 3 bases and 1 base, with 15 bases remaining between them.

There are many counts of this clonotype. This chain joins TRBV29-1 and TRBJ2-2; D might be TRBD1 (7 bases). Trimming pared 7 bases from V and 7 bases from J, leaving 13 bases between. Germline V gene sequence: CDR1 SQVTM, CDR2 ANQGSEA. The CDR3 consists of 12 residues. The CDR3 loop reads CSASRGDGELFF. CDR3 nucleotides: TGCAGCGCCTCCAGGGGGGACGGGGAGCTGTTTTTT.

The gene calls are TRBV11-3 and TRBJ2-1; possibly TRBD1 or TRBD2 for D (6 bases each). The CDR3 has 13 amino acids. Germline values: CDR1 SGHNT, CDR2 YENEEA. Trimming took 1 base from V and 12 from J, leaving 13 bases between them. The CDR3 coding sequence is TGTGCCAGCAGCTTAGCGTCCGGGGGCAGGCAGTTCTTC. It yields the protein CASSLASGGRQFF.

Notes on this clonotype: This could be a read error, since a much larger clone is one nucleotide away. J is TRBJ1-3 and V is TRBV5-1; D is uncertain. Trimming took 4 bases from V and 7 from J, leaving 18 bases between them. Per the germline V gene, CDR1 is SGHRS and CDR2 is YFSETQ. The CDR3 is made up of 15 amino acids. The DNA for the CDR3 is TGCGCCAGCAGCGTACGCGGGGTTTACGGGAACACCATATATTTT. Translation gives CASSVRGVYGNTIYF.

V is TRBV20-1 and J is TRBJ2-1, with TRBD2 matching over 10 bases. Unmatched junction bases numbered 10, after V lost 6 bases and J lost 8 bases. Germline V CDR1 and CDR2: DFQATT, SNEGSKA (reference sequence). The CDR3 has 14 amino acids. The CDR3 DNA reads as TGCAGTGCCCCCTTTACTAGCGGGACCGATGAGCAGTTCTTC. As protein: CSAPFTSGTDEQFF.

Points on this clonotype: This could be a read error, since a much larger clone is one nucleotide away. The conserved final phenylalanine or tryptophan is absent from the CDR3, which likely points to a read error. The chain has TRBV27 and TRBJ2-1; no reliable D call. V was cut by 7 bases and J by 0 bases, with 13 bases left in between. CDR1 and CDR2 (germline): MNHEY, SMNVEV (reference sequence). CDR3 length: 15 amino acids. For the CDR3, the DNA is TGTGCCAGCACCCCCCCCGGTAGCTCCTACAATGAGCAGTTCTCC. Translation: CASTPPGSSYNEQFS.

The chain links TRBV10-3 to TRBJ2-2; 7 positions agree with TRBD2. J was trimmed by 3 bases and V by 2 bases; bases with no gene match: 12. The germline V gene has CDR1 ENHRY and CDR2 SYGVKD. The CDR3 length is 18 residues. The chain's CDR3 is CAISERGGAGNYTGELFF. The DNA of the CDR3 is TGTGCCATCAGTGAGCGGGGAGGGGCGGGAAACTACACCGGGGAGCTGTTTTTT.

This clonotype was recorded many times. The DNA for the CDR3 is TGTGCCAGCTTAGGGCACATTCAGTACTTC. Its translation is CASLGHIQYF. This chain uses TRBV2 with TRBJ2-4, with unresolved D. V was pared by 8 bases and J by 8 bases, with 7 bases between. Germline assignment: CDR1 SNHLY and CDR2 FYNNEI. The length of the CDR3 is 10 residues.

The genes are TRBV2 and TRBJ2-5; D is uncertain. The CDR3 is 14 residues long. Germline V gene lookup returns CDR1 SNHLY and CDR2 FYNNEI. The ends were cut back, 3 bases at V and 5 bases at J, with 13 bases in the middle. This chain's CDR3 is CASSEVRPGETQYF. The CDR3 DNA is TGTGCCAGCAGTGAGGTTAGACCCGGGGAGACCCAGTACTTC.

This clonotype has a count of ten or more. DNA of the CDR3: TGTGCCAGCACCCGGGACACGATCTACGAGCAGTACTTC. This sequence encodes CASTRDTIYEQYF. The chain employs TRBV2 and TRBJ2-7, with D possibly TRBD1 on 6 matching bases. CDR1 is SNHLY, CDR2 FYNNEI, per germline. The CDR3 runs 13 residues. V was pared by 7 bases and J by 3 bases, with 13 bases between.